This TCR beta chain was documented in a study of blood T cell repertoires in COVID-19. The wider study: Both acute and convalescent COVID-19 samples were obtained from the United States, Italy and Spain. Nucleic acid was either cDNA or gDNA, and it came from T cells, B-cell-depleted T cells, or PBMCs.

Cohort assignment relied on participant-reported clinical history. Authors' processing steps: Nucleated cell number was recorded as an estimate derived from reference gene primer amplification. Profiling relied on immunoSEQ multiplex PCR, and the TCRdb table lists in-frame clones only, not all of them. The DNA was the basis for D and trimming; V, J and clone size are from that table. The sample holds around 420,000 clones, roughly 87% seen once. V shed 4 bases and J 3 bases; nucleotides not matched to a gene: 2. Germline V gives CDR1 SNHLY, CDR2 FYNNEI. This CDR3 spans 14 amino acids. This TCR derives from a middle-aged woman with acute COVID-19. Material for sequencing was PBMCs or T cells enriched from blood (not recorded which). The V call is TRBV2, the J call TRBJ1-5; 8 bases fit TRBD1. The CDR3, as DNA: TGTGCCAGCAGTGGGACAGGGTTCAATCAGCCCCAGCATTTT. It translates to CASSGTGFNQPQHF.